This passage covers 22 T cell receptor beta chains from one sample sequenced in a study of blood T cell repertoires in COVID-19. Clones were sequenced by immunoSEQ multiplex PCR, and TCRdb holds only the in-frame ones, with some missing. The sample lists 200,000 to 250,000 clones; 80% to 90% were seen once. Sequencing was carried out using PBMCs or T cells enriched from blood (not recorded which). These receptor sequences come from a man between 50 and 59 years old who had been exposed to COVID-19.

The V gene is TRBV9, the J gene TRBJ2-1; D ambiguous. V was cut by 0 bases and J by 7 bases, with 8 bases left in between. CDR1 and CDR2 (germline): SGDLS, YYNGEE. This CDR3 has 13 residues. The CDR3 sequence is CASSVASTNEQFF. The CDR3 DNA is TGTGCCAGCAGCGTAGCGTCTACTAATGAGCAGTTCTTC.

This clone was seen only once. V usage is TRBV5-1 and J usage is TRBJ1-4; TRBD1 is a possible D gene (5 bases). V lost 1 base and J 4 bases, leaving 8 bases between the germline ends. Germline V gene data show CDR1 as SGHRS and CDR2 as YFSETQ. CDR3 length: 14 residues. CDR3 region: CASSLTGRNEKLFF. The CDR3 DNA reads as TGCGCCAGCAGCTTGACAGGTCGTAATGAAAAACTGTTTTTT.

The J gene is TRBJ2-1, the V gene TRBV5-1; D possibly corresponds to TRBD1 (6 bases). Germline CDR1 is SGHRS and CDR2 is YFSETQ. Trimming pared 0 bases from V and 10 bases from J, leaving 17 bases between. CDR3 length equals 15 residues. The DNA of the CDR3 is TGCGCCAGCAGCTTGGGGGTGGCAGGGGAGTCCGAGCAGTTCTTC. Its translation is CASSLGVAGESEQFF.

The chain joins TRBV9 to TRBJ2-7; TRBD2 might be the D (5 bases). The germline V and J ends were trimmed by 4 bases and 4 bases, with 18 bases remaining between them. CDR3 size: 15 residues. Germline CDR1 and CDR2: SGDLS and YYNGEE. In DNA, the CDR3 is TGTGCCAGCAGCCCCCGCAGCGGAGGCGAGTACGAGCAGTACTTC. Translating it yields CASSPRSGGEYEQYF.

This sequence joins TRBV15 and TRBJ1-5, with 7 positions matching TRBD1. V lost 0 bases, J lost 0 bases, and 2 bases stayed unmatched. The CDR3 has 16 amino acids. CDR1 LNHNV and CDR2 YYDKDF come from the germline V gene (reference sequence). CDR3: CATSREGQYSNQPQHF. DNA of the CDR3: TGTGCCACCAGCAGAGAGGGACAGTATAGCAATCAGCCCCAGCATTTT.

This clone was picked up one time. The CDR3 region has the DNA TGTGCCAGCCACGGGGACAGGCTTTATCAGCCCCAGCATTTT. Translating gives CASHGDRLYQPQHF. The rearrangement joins TRBV28 to TRBJ1-5, with TRBD1 matching over 8 bases. CDR1 is MDHEN and CDR2 is SYDVKM in the germline V gene. The junction had 8 bases not matched to a gene; V was cut back by 8 bases and J by 5 bases. The CDR3 runs 14 residues.

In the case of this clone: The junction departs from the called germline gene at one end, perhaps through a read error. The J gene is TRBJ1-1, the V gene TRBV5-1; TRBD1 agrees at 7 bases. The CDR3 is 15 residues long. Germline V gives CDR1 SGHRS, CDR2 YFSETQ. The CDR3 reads CASSSTGTENTEAFF. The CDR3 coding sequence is TGCGCCAGTAGCTCGACCGGGACAGAGAACACTGAAGCTTTCTTT.

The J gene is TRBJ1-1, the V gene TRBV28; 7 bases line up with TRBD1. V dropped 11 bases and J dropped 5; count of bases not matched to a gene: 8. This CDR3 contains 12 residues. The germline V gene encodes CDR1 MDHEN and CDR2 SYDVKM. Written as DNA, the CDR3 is TGTGCCGCGACTGAGGGGGCGACTGAAGCTTTCTTT. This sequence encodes CAATEGATEAFF.

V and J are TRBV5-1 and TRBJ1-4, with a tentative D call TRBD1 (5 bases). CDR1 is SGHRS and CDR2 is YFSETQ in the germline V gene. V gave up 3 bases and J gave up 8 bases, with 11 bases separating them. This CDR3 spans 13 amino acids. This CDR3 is CASSSGTHEKLFF. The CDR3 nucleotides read TGCGCCAGCAGCTCCGGGACTCACGAAAAACTGTTTTTT.

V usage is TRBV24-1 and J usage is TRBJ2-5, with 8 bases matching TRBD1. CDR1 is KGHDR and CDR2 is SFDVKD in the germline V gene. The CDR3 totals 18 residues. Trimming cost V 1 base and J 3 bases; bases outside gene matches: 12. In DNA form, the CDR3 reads TGTGCCACCAGTGATTTCCACCTATGGGGACAGGCGAAAGAGACCCAGTACTTC. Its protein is CATSDFHLWGQAKETQYF.

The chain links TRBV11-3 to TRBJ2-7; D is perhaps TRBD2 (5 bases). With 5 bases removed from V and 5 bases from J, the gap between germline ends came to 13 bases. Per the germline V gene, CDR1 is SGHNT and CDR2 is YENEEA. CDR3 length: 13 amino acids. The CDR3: CASSPGEGHEQYV. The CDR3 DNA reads TGTGCCAGCAGCCCAGGCGAGGGCCACGAGCAGTACGTC.

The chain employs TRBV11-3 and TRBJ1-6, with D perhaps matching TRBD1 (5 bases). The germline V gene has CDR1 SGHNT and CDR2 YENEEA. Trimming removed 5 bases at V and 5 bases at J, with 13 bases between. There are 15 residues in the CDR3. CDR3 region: CASSTSLGDNSPLHF. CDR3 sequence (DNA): TGTGCCAGCAGCACCTCGTTAGGGGATAATTCACCCCTCCACTTT. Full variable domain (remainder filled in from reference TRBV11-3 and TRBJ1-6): EAGVVQSPRYKIIEKKQPVAFWCNPISGHNTLYWYLQNLGQGPELLIRYENEEAVDDSQLPKDRFSAERLKGVDSTLKIQPAELGDSAVYLCASSTSLGDNSPLHFGNGTRLTVT.

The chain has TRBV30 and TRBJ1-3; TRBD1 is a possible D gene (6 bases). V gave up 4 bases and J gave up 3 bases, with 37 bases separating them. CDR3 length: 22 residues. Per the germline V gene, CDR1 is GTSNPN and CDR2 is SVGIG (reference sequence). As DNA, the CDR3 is TGTGCCTGGACCCGTGACAGGAAGGGTGCCCTCGGGTCTTGGCTGTTTGGAAACACCATATATTTT. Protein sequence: CAWTRDRKGALGSWLFGNTIYF.

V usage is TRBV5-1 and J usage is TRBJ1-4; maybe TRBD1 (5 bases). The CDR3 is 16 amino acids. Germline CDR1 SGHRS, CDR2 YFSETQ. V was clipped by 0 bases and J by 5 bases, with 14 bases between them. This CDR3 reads CASSLEGTGNNEKLFF. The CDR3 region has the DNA TGCGCCAGCAGCTTGGAAGGGACTGGTAACAATGAAAAACTGTTTTTT.

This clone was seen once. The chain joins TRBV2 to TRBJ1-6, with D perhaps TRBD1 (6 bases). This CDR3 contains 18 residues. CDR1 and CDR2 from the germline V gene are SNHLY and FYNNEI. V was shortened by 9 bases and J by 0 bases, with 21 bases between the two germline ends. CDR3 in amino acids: CASLLGTPSISYNSPLHF. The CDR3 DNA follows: TGTGCCAGTCTTTTGGGGACACCGTCTATCTCCTATAATTCACCCCTCCACTTT.

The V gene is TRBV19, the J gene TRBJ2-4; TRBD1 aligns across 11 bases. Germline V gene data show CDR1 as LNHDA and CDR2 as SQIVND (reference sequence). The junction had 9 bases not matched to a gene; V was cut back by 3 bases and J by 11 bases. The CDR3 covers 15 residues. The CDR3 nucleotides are TGTGCCAGTAGTATTGGACAGGGGGCGCCTACCGTTCAGTACTTC. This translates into CASSIGQGAPTVQYF.

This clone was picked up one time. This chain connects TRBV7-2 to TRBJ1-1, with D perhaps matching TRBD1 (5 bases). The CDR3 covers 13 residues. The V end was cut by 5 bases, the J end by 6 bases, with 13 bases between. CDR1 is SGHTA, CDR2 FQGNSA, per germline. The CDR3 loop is CASSPKGAAEAFF. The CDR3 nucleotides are TGTGCCAGCAGCCCGAAAGGGGCGGCTGAAGCTTTCTTT.

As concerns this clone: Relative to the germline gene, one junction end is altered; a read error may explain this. The CDR3 bases are TGTGCTAGCAGCCCTCTAGCGGGGGGCAGGGCAGATACGCAGTATTTT. Encoded protein: CASSPLAGGRADTQYF. The chain joins TRBV7-7 to TRBJ2-3; 11 bases map to TRBD2. There are 16 residues in the CDR3. From germline, CDR1 is SSHAT and CDR2 FNYEAQ (reference sequence).

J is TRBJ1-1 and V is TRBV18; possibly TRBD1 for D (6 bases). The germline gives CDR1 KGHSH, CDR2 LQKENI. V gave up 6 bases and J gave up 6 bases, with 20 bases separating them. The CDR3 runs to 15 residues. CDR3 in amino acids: CASSQNAGELAEAFF. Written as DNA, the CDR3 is TGTGCCAGCTCCCAAAACGCAGGGGAACTCGCTGAAGCTTTCTTT. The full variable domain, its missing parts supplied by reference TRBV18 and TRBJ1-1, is NAGVMQNPRHLVRRRGQEARLRCSPMKGHSHVYWYRQLPEEGLKFMVYLQKENIIDESGMPKERFSAEFPKEGPSILRIQQVVRGDSAAYFCASSQNAGELAEAFFGQGTRLTVV.

CDR3 protein: CASSLVASGGNTGELFF. The CDR3 bases are TGTGCCAGCAGCTTAGTAGCTAGCGGGGGGAACACCGGGGAGCTGTTTTTT. The genes are TRBV7-2 and TRBJ2-2; 10 bases are a match to TRBD2. V dropped 1 base and J dropped 1; count of bases not matched to a gene: 3. This CDR3 is built from 17 residues. Germline values: CDR1 SGHTA, CDR2 FQGNSA.

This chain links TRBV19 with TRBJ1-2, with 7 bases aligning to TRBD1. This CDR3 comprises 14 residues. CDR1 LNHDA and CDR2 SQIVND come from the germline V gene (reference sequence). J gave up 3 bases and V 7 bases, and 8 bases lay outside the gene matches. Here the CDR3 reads CASTSGTAYYGYTF. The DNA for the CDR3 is TGTGCCAGTACTTCCGGGACAGCTTACTATGGCTACACCTTC.

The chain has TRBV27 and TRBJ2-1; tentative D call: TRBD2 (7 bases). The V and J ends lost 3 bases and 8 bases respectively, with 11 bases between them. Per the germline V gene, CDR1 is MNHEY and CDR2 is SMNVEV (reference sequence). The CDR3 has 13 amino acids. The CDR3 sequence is CASSFLGGDEQFF. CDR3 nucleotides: TGTGCCAGCAGTTTTTTAGGGGGGGATGAGCAGTTCTTC.